The 32 T cell receptor beta chains given below trace back to one sample, sequenced in a study of immune reconstitution after stem cell transplant in scleroderma. TCRdb ran MiXCR on the RT-PCR reads and lists one entry per CDR3 protein. The sample lists approximately 5,000 distinct CDR3 sequences, approximately 8.5% occurring once. The specimen was collected before or after autologous hematopoietic stem cell transplantation (not recorded which). These receptors were obtained from a male donor with systemic sclerosis.

V is TRBV20-1 and J is TRBJ2-4, with D perhaps TRBD2 (6 bases). Per germline, CDR1 DFQATT and CDR2 SNEGSKA (reference sequence). This CDR3 comprises 15 residues. V lost 1 base, J lost 3 bases, and 13 bases lay in between. CDR3 bases: TGCAGTGCTAGAGTGACTAGATTTGGCAAAAACATTCAGTACTTC. Translated, it gives CSARVTRFGKNIQYF.

By sample fraction, this clonotype is medium-sized (0.01 to 0.1%). The genes are TRBV5-6 and TRBJ1-5; tentative D call: TRBD1 (6 bases). The CDR3 has 13 amino acids. Germline values: CDR1 SGHDT, CDR2 YYEEEE. The V and J ends lost 3 bases and 3 bases respectively, with 7 bases between them. The CDR3 reads CASSSGHNQPQHF. CDR3 nucleotides: TGTGCCAGCAGCTCGGGACACAATCAGCCCCAGCATTTT.

This clonotype is labeled as medium-sized. CDR3 loop: CASRLPSGRSYEQYF. The CDR3 region has the DNA TGTGCCAGCAGGCTTCCTAGCGGGAGGTCTTACGAGCAGTACTTC. The rearrangement uses TRBV28 and TRBJ2-7; 11 nucleotides agree with TRBD2. With 6 bases clipped from V and 4 bases from J, the junction kept 8 bases outside the gene matches. Germline lookup yields CDR1 MDHEN and CDR2 SYDVKM. CDR3 length: 15 residues.

By proportion, this clonotype is medium-sized (0.01 to 0.1%). This rearrangement joins TRBV7-2 to TRBJ2-7; TRBD1 agrees at 10 bases. The ends lost 5 bases at V and 3 bases at J; junction bases unmatched: 7. CDR1 SGHTA and CDR2 FQGNSA come from the germline V gene. The CDR3 consists of 15 residues. DNA for the CDR3: TGTGCCAGCAGCCTCCCAGGGACAGGGGTCTACGAGCAGTACTTC. Translating gives CASSLPGTGVYEQYF.

By sample share, this clonotype is medium-sized. The gene calls are TRBV20-1 and TRBJ1-5; D ambiguous. CDR3 length: 14 amino acids. Germline V gene data show CDR1 as DFQATT and CDR2 as SNEGSKA (reference sequence). V was shortened by 1 base and J by 5 bases, with 12 bases between the two germline ends. DNA for the CDR3: TGCAGTGCTAGAGGGGCGGTTCCCTATCAGCCCCAGCATTTT. It translates to CSARGAVPYQPQHF.

This clonotype was observed a handful of times. The gene calls are TRBV5-1 and TRBJ1-2, with a weak D call TRBD1 (6 bases). The CDR3 has 15 amino acids. Trimming took off 4 bases at V and 4 bases at J, with 17 bases between the two ends. Germline CDR1 reads SGHRS; CDR2 reads YFSETQ. Here the CDR3 reads CASSAADQGTYGYTF. CDR3 in DNA: TGCGCCAGCAGCGCCGCCGATCAGGGGACCTATGGCTACACCTTC.

V usage is TRBV29-1 and J usage is TRBJ2-5; D might be TRBD1 (6 bases). The CDR3 totals 15 residues. Trimming removed 5 bases from V and 4 bases from J, with 20 bases in between. CDR1 and CDR2 (germline): SQVTM, ANQGSEA. The CDR3 DNA follows: TGCAGCGTTAGTACGATTGCAGGGGCCGGAGAGACCCAGTACTTC. Encoded protein: CSVSTIAGAGETQYF.

This clonotype was counted only a few times. The gene calls are TRBV3-1 and TRBJ2-1, with D maybe TRBD2 (5 bases). The ends were cut back, 0 bases at V and 4 bases at J, with 16 bases in the middle. The CDR3 loop spans 17 amino acids. Germline V gives CDR1 LGHDT, CDR2 YNNKEL (reference sequence). CDR3 sequence (DNA): TGTGCCAGCAGCCAAGAAATCGGCGGGCTAGATTACAATGAGCAGTTCTTC. Amino acids: CASSQEIGGLDYNEQFF.

This clonotype was recorded a few times. The V call is TRBV18, the J call TRBJ2-5; no definite D call. Germline V gene data show CDR1 as KGHSH and CDR2 as LQKENI. CDR3 size: 12 residues. V lost 2 bases and J lost 2, with 3 bases in between. CDR3 residues: CASSPSQETQYF. The CDR3 DNA sequence: TGTGCCAGCTCACCAAGTCAAGAGACCCAGTACTTC.

This clonotype occurred a few times. J is TRBJ2-7 and V is TRBV7-2; TRBD1 might be the D (5 bases). The CDR3 loop spans 14 amino acids. The V end was cut by 3 bases, the J end by 2 bases, with 11 bases between. Per the germline V gene, CDR1 is SGHTA and CDR2 is FQGNSA. In DNA form, the CDR3 reads TGTGCCAGCAGCTTGTCAGGGCTTACCTACGAGCAGTACTTC. Translated, it gives CASSLSGLTYEQYF.

CDR3 amino acids: CASSQALVPTDTQYF. The CDR3 nucleotides read TGCGCCAGCAGCCAGGCCTTGGTCCCCACAGATACGCAGTATTTT. The chain joins TRBV4-1 to TRBJ2-3; D unresolved. V was pared by 3 bases and J by 2 bases, with 12 bases between. Per the germline V gene, CDR1 is MGHRA and CDR2 is YSYEKL. The CDR3 spans 15 residues.

This rearrangement joins TRBV20-1 to TRBJ2-7; 9 bases fit TRBD1. The CDR3 loop spans 15 amino acids. CDR1 DFQATT and CDR2 SNEGSKA come from the germline V gene (reference sequence). The trim removed 0 bases at V and 0 bases at J, leaving 3 bases unmatched. The CDR3 loop is CSARDWDRVSYEQYF. The CDR3 bases are TGCAGTGCTAGAGATTGGGACAGGGTCTCCTACGAGCAGTACTTC.

A single count supports this clonotype. The chain links TRBV6-5 to TRBJ2-7; TRBD2 matches at 7 bases. J was trimmed by 2 bases and V by 6 bases; bases with no gene match: 7. This CDR3 contains 14 residues. The germline gives CDR1 MNHEY, CDR2 SVGAGI. The chain's CDR3 is CASRVAGPPYEQYF. The CDR3 coding sequence is TGTGCCAGCAGGGTAGCGGGTCCCCCCTACGAGCAGTACTTC.

Of note for this clonotype: One end of the junction is discordant with germline, which a read error may explain. The rearrangement uses TRBV28 and TRBJ1-5; tentatively, D is TRBD1 (6 bases). The CDR3 runs to 15 residues. Germline CDR1 reads MDHEN; CDR2 reads SYDVKM. DNA of the CDR3: TGTGCCAGCAGTCACCGGGACACTTTCAATCGGCCCCAGCATTTT. Amino acid sequence: CASSHRDTFNRPQHF.

By its share, this clonotype is medium-sized (0.01 to 0.1%). The DNA of the CDR3 is TGCAGCGTAGTCCCGGGACAGGGGATGAGGGCTGAAGCTTTCTTT. This codes for CSVVPGQGMRAEAFF. The V and J genes are TRBV29-1 and TRBJ1-1; 10 bases match TRBD1. Germline trimming cut 6 bases from V and 6 bases from J; bases unmatched to any gene: 13. CDR1 is SQVTM and CDR2 is ANQGSEA in the germline V gene. This CDR3 has 15 amino acids. Looking up the rest from reference TRBV29-1 and TRBJ1-1 gives the full variable domain: SAVISQKPSRDICQRGTSLTIQCQVDSQVTMMFWYRQQPGQSLTLIATANQGSEATYESGFVIDKFPISRPNLTFSTLTVSNMSPEDSSIYLCSVVPGQGMRAEAFFGQGTRLTVV.

The chain recombines TRBV5-5 with TRBJ2-3, with 12 bases that match TRBD2. This CDR3 has 19 amino acids. The V gene end was trimmed by 5 bases and the J gene end by 2 bases; junction bases not matched to a gene: 15. Germline V gene sequence: CDR1 SGHKS, CDR2 YYEKEE (reference sequence). CDR3 sequence: CASSLRTTSGGSNTDTQYF. CDR3 nucleotides: TGTGCCAGCAGTTTACGGACTACTAGCGGGGGGAGTAACACAGATACGCAGTATTTT.

Only a few counts were recorded for this clonotype. The gene calls are TRBV29-1 and TRBJ2-1, with TRBD2 matching 12 bases. The CDR3 covers 14 residues. Looked up from germline, CDR1 is SQVTM and CDR2 is ANQGSEA. V was pared by 7 bases and J by 3 bases, with 4 bases of the junction left unmatched. The CDR3 here is CSGTSGIGYNEQFF. The CDR3 DNA reads as TGCAGCGGGACTAGCGGGATCGGCTACAATGAGCAGTTCTTC.

V usage is TRBV7-8 and J usage is TRBJ2-4; possibly TRBD1 or TRBD2 for D (5 bases each). Trimming cost V 5 bases and J 0 bases, with 11 bases left between them. This CDR3 contains 15 residues. Looked up from germline, CDR1 is SGHVS and CDR2 is FQNEAQ. This CDR3 reads CASSPPGGAKNIQYF. As DNA, the CDR3 is TGTGCCAGCAGCCCCCCTGGGGGAGCCAAAAACATTCAGTACTTC.

This clonotype is labeled as medium-sized. The chain recombines TRBV9 with TRBJ1-6, with D perhaps matching TRBD1 (6 bases). The CDR3 is made up of 15 amino acids. The ends were cut back, 3 bases at V and 10 bases at J, with 17 bases in the middle. The V gene's germline CDR1 is SGDLS and CDR2 YYNGEE. The CDR3 nucleotides are TGTGCCAGCAGCGGCCACACAGGGACCAACTCACCCCTCCACTTT. Translated, it gives CASSGHTGTNSPLHF. Looking up the rest from reference TRBV9 and TRBJ1-6 gives the full variable domain: DSGVTQTPKHLITATGQRVTLRCSPRSGDLSVYWYQQSLDQGLQFLIQYYNGEERAKGNILERFSAQQFPDLHSELNLSSLELGDSALYFCASSGHTGTNSPLHFGNGTRLTVT.

This clonotype was seen a few times. The CDR3 protein is CSAKSPPWGDTQYF. The DNA of the CDR3 is TGCAGTGCTAAGAGCCCTCCGTGGGGAGATACGCAGTATTTT. This sequence joins TRBV20-1 and TRBJ2-3; D remains unclear. Trimming shortened V by 4 bases and J by 5 bases, and 16 bases separated the two germline ends. Germline-derived CDR1 and CDR2 are DFQATT and SNEGSKA (reference sequence). The CDR3 runs to 14 residues.

This clonotype is medium-sized (0.01 to 0.1%) in the sample. CDR3: CASSSTSTGELFF. CDR3 bases: TGTGCCAGCAGCTCTACTAGCACCGGGGAGCTGTTTTTT. The chain carries TRBV7-2 and TRBJ2-2, with TRBD2 as a possible D gene (5 bases). V was pared by 4 bases and J by 4 bases, with 7 bases between. Per germline, CDR1 SGHTA and CDR2 FQGNSA. This CDR3 is built from 13 residues.

There are a few counts of this clonotype. The chain couples TRBV25-1 to TRBJ2-1; TRBD2 matches 7 bases. The germline V gene has CDR1 MGHDK and CDR2 SYGVNS. The CDR3 extends over 16 amino acids. The trim removed 3 bases at V and 0 bases at J, leaving 5 bases unmatched. This chain's CDR3 is CASSDLSGTSYNEQFF. The CDR3 DNA reads as TGTGCCAGCAGTGATCTAAGCGGGACCTCCTACAATGAGCAGTTCTTC.

The chain has TRBV14 and TRBJ2-1, with 10 bases aligning to TRBD2. Germline CDR1 SGHDN, CDR2 FVKESK. V was pared by 4 bases and J by 4 bases, with 4 bases of the junction left unmatched. The CDR3 sequence is 15 residues long. CDR3 coding DNA: TGTGCCAGCAGCCGGGGGACTAGCGAATACAATGAGCAGTTCTTC. Protein: CASSRGTSEYNEQFF.

V and J are TRBV20-1 and TRBJ2-3; 12 bases are shared with TRBD2. The V gene's germline CDR1 is DFQATT and CDR2 SNEGSKA (reference sequence). Unmatched junction bases numbered 17, after V lost 3 bases and J lost 1 base. The CDR3 length is 20 residues. This chain's CDR3 is CSARGFESSGRVAGTDTQYF. CDR3 in DNA: TGCAGTGCTAGGGGCTTCGAGTCTAGCGGGAGGGTGGCTGGCACAGATACGCAGTATTTT.

This clonotype was seen a handful of times. The V call is TRBV4-3, the J call TRBJ2-1; 11 nucleotides align to TRBD2. This CDR3 has 19 residues. Germline trimming cut 2 bases from V and 4 bases from J; bases unmatched to any gene: 13. The germline CDR1 and CDR2 sequences are LGHNA and YSLEER. CDR3 protein: CASSQRYSGGADLYNEQFF. As DNA, the CDR3 is TGCGCCAGCAGCCAACGTTATAGCGGGGGGGCCGACTTGTACAATGAGCAGTTCTTC.

This clonotype was counted only a few times. This chain uses TRBV20-1 with TRBJ2-5, with 8 bases aligning to TRBD2. The CDR3 has 14 residues. Losses at the gene ends were 1 base for V and 4 bases for J; bases not matched to a gene: 5. Germline V CDR1 and CDR2: DFQATT, SNEGSKA (reference sequence). The CDR3 DNA reads TGCAGTGCTAGAGGGGTGGGGACTAGAGAGACCCAGTACTTC. Translating it yields CSARGVGTRETQYF.

This clonotype counts as large. This chain links TRBV7-2 with TRBJ2-1; no definite D call. V was trimmed by 0 bases and J by 0 bases, leaving 3 bases between them. Germline assignment: CDR1 SGHTA and CDR2 FQGNSA. This CDR3 has 14 amino acids. The CDR3 DNA sequence: TGTGCCAGCAGCTTAGCTGACTCCTACAATGAGCAGTTCTTC. Translated: CASSLADSYNEQFF.

This clonotype was seen a few times. The CDR3 DNA reads TGCAGTGCTCCCCGGACAGGGGGTAAAGAGACCCAGTACTTC. Its translation: CSAPRTGGKETQYF. The rearrangement joins TRBV20-1 to TRBJ2-5; 10 bases match TRBD1. This CDR3 contains 14 residues. V trimming: 5 bases; J trimming: 3 bases; junction bases outside the gene matches: 6. Germline assignment: CDR1 DFQATT and CDR2 SNEGSKA (reference sequence).

This chain links TRBV10-2 with TRBJ2-2; D ambiguous. V was trimmed by 7 bases and J by 0 bases, leaving 3 bases between them. Germline lookup yields CDR1 WSHSY and CDR2 SAAADI. The CDR3 is made up of 12 amino acids. The CDR3 DNA is TGCGCCAGCATTCCGAACACCGGGGAGCTGTTTTTT. This codes for CASIPNTGELFF.

The gene calls are TRBV10-2 and TRBJ2-1; D is possibly TRBD1 (5 bases). Between the trimmed V and J ends, which lost 11 bases and 0 bases, there was a span of 14 bases. Germline loops: CDR1 WSHSY, CDR2 SAAADI. The CDR3 totals 14 residues. In DNA form, the CDR3 reads TGCGCCGGAAGGGGATTAAGCTCCTACAATGAGCAGTTCTTC. Translated, it gives CAGRGLSSYNEQFF.

Points on this clonotype: Germline and junction disagree at one end, which may indicate a read error. The chain links TRBV27 to TRBJ2-5; D perhaps matches TRBD2 (6 bases). Germline loops: CDR1 MNHEY, CDR2 SMNVEV (reference sequence). The length of the CDR3 is 14 residues. The DNA of the CDR3 is TGTGCCAGCAGTTTTGGGGGGAAAGGAGAGGCCCAGTACTTC. It specifies CASSFGGKGEAQYF.

This clonotype has more than one count but fewer than ten. The chain couples TRBV7-6 to TRBJ1-2; D remains ambiguous. Germline CDR1 is SGHVS and CDR2 is FNYEAQ. Trimming took 3 bases from V and 4 from J, leaving 9 bases between them. There are 13 residues in the CDR3. The CDR3 reads CASSLGGIYGYTF. CDR3 coding DNA: TGTGCCAGCAGCTTGGGAGGGATCTATGGCTACACCTTC.